This paragraph reports one T cell receptor (beta chain). The antigen is unknown. The data were taken from a study of shared clonotypes between healthy human individuals. Study-level results: Shared across a handful of donors were roughly 4.8% of the naive CD4 clonotypes.

The CDR3 length is 12 residues. V lost 4 bases to trimming and J lost 5 bases, with 6 bases between them. Germline V CDR1 and CDR2: SGHDN, FVKESK. Libraries were prepared by immunoSEQ multiplex PCR; TCRdb keeps only in-frame clonotypes and omits some of them. Among 2.3 million or so clones listed, about 92% were seen once. The V gene is TRBV14, the J gene TRBJ2-1; D uncertain. The specimen was naive CD4+ T cells from PBMCs. Subset here: CD45RA+ positively selected. The sequence was obtained from a man between 18 and 29 years old in good health. Some clones in this sample may be carry-over from other donors' samples. Written as DNA, the CDR3 is TGTGCCAGCAGCCGACACGACAATGAGCAGTTCTTC. Translation: CASSRHDNEQFF.